This TCR beta chain was captured by sequencing in a study of cytomegalovirus exposure and HLA in healthy donors. Study observations and caveats: About 87% or about 30% of the time was how often most TCR beta V segments were productive, according to an earlier analysis.

On this clone itself: What it recognizes is unknown.

PCR involved 60 Vbeta and 13 Jbeta primers. Assay: immunoSEQ multiplex PCR; the TCRdb copy retains only in-frame clones and omits some. The sample has 150,000 to 200,000 clones, roughly 80% seen once. Sequencing was performed on PBMCs. The clonotype was recovered from a male donor in good health and CMV-seronegative.

The CDR3 nucleotides are TGCAGCGTTGAAGATCGGAGGGGCGCAGACACCGGGGAGCTGTTTTTT. This gives the protein CSVEDRRGADTGELFF. V gene TRBV29-1 combines with J gene TRBJ2-2; D perhaps matches TRBD2 (6 bases). With 0 bases removed from V and 3 bases from J, the gap between germline ends came to 14 bases. This CDR3 has 16 amino acids. The germline CDR1 and CDR2 sequences are SQVTM and ANQGSEA.